The 5 T cell receptor beta chains listed next were all sequenced from one sample in a study of blood T cell repertoires in COVID-19 (dated by TCRdb to 2019 to 2021). Library method: the immunoSEQ multiplex PCR assay. TCRdb retrieved this table from immuneACCESS and kept in-frame rearrangements only. Not all clones are present; in checked studies, unresolved V genes account for under half, and no reason is known for the remainder. The sample contains approximately 270,000 clones, about 79% of them found a single time. About 10% of the sample lies in the top ten. Sequencing was carried out using peripheral blood. The receptors were gathered from an elderly man with acute or convalescent COVID-19.

This clone showed up just a few times. The chain combines TRBV30 with TRBJ1-2; 7 bases line up with TRBD1. The V gene end was trimmed by 2 bases and the J gene end by 3 bases; junction bases not matched to a gene: 9. The germline V gene has CDR1 GTSNPN and CDR2 SVGIG (reference sequence). CDR3 size: 15 residues. CDR3 nucleotides: TGTGCCTGGAGTCCGGGACAGCCTGTAGACTATGGCTACACCTTC. Translated: CAWSPGQPVDYGYTF.

The chain links TRBV25-1 to TRBJ1-3; 8 positions agree with TRBD1. Germline V CDR1 and CDR2: MGHDK, SYGVNS. The CDR3 has 17 residues. The junction had 9 bases not matched to a gene; V was cut back by 4 bases and J by 1 base. CDR3 nucleotides: TGTGCCAGCAGTGGAGGACAGGGCCTACTATCTGGAAACACCATATATTTT. Protein sequence: CASSGGQGLLSGNTIYF.

CDR3 amino acids: CASSRTGTQTYEQYF. CDR3 nucleotides: TGTGCCAGCAGCCGAACAGGGACACAAACCTACGAGCAGTACTTC. V gene TRBV5-4 combines with J gene TRBJ2-7; TRBD1 is a possible D gene (6 bases). The length of the CDR3 is 15 residues. Germline CDR1 and CDR2: SGHNT and YYREEE (reference sequence). Trimming cost V 4 bases and J 2 bases, with 16 bases left between them.

This chain connects TRBV5-1 to TRBJ1-4; the match to TRBD1 covers 9 bases. V trimming: 3 bases; J trimming: 3 bases; junction bases outside the gene matches: 3. CDR1 and CDR2 (germline): SGHRS, YFSETQ. The CDR3 has 15 amino acids. The CDR3 nucleotides are TGCGCCAGCAGCTGGGGGGACAGGGCTAATGAAAAACTGTTTTTT. Translated, it gives CASSWGDRANEKLFF.

This rearrangement joins TRBV18 to TRBJ1-2; TRBD1 aligns across 7 bases. V lost 3 bases and J lost 2; bases outside the gene matches: 3. The CDR3 has 14 residues. CDR1 KGHSH and CDR2 LQKENI come from the germline V gene. The CDR3 DNA follows: TGTGCCAGCTCACCGAAGGGACAGAACTATGGCTACACCTTC. Its protein is CASSPKGQNYGYTF.